Presented here are 6 T cell receptor beta chains from one specimen sequenced in a study of T cell responses to AZD1222 COVID-19 vaccine. The protocol was immunoSEQ multiplex PCR, while the TCRdb copy is restricted to in-frame clones and leaves out a portion. The sample yields some 180,000 clones, more than 80% seen once. The sample in question was peripheral blood, obtained 28 days after the second dose of the MenACWY control vaccine. The receptor set was obtained from an adult who received the MenACWY meningococcal vaccine as a control.

The sample holds one count of this clone. The chain is built from TRBV12-3 or TRBV12-4 and TRBJ1-1; the D gene is possibly TRBD1 (5 bases). The CDR3 spans 13 residues. The germline V and J ends were trimmed by 0 bases and 5 bases, with 7 bases remaining between them. The DNA of the CDR3 is TGTGCCAGCAGTTTAGCGGGGGAGACTGAAGCTTTCTTT. It yields the protein CASSLAGETEAFF.

The chain is built from TRBV9 and TRBJ2-1, with D perhaps matching TRBD1 or TRBD2 (5 bases each). The V end was cut by 4 bases, the J end by 2 bases, with 13 bases between. The CDR3 spans 15 residues. Germline V gene lookup returns CDR1 SGDLS and CDR2 YYNGEE. This chain's CDR3 is CASSPYRDPYNEQFF. As DNA, the CDR3 is TGTGCCAGCAGCCCTTACCGGGACCCCTACAATGAGCAGTTCTTC.

The genes are TRBV5-1 and TRBJ2-7; 9 positions agree with TRBD1. Unmatched junction bases numbered 0, after V lost 0 bases and J lost 5 bases. Germline V gives CDR1 SGHRS, CDR2 YFSETQ. The CDR3 runs 13 residues. The CDR3 here is CASSLGTGDEQYF. The CDR3 DNA sequence: TGCGCCAGCAGCTTGGGGACAGGGGACGAGCAGTACTTC.

This chain uses TRBV7-2 with TRBJ2-1; D is perhaps TRBD1 or TRBD2 (5 bases each). The V end was cut by 5 bases, the J end by 7 bases, with 12 bases between. The germline V gene encodes CDR1 SGHTA and CDR2 FQGNSA. The CDR3 covers 13 residues. The CDR3 DNA follows: TGTGCCAGCAGCCTCGGGACCACAAATGAGCAGTTCTTC. Its translation is CASSLGTTNEQFF.

The chain is built from TRBV15 and TRBJ1-3, with D uncertain. CDR3 length: 14 amino acids. Germline loops: CDR1 LNHNV, CDR2 YYDKDF (reference sequence). The V end lost 1 base, the J end lost 4 bases, and 8 bases lay between the germline ends. The CDR3 sequence: CATSRAAVGNTIYF. For the CDR3, the DNA is TGTGCCACCAGCAGAGCGGCAGTCGGAAACACCATATATTTT.

This rearrangement joins TRBV5-1 to TRBJ1-3; D remains unclear. This CDR3 region has 16 residues. Germline values: CDR1 SGHRS, CDR2 YFSETQ. Trimming took off 0 bases at V and 2 bases at J, with 12 bases between the two ends. The CDR3 sequence: CASSLAVSGPGNTIYF. CDR3 DNA sequence: TGCGCCAGCAGCTTGGCGGTGTCAGGACCTGGAAACACCATATATTTT.